These 15 T cell receptor beta chains came from one sample sequenced in a study of blood T cell repertoires in COVID-19. Profiling relied on immunoSEQ multiplex PCR, and the TCRdb table lists in-frame clones only, not all of them. The sample includes 250,000 to 300,000 clones, under 95% of them seen just once. Sample: PBMCs or T cells enriched from blood (not recorded which). The source is a middle-aged woman with acute COVID-19.

The chain recombines TRBV7-3 with TRBJ2-5; 8 bases are shared with TRBD2. The V gene's germline CDR1 is SGHTA and CDR2 FQGTGA. V gave up 4 bases and J gave up 5 bases; unmatched junction bases: 9. The CDR3 has 15 residues. The CDR3 reads CASSSRTSLGETQYF. CDR3 coding DNA: TGTGCCAGCAGCTCCCGGACTAGCCTCGGGGAGACCCAGTACTTC. The whole variable domain, remainder taken from reference TRBV7-3 and TRBJ2-5, is GAGVSQTPSNKVTEKGKYVELRCDPISGHTALYWYRQSLGQGPEFLIYFQGTGAADDSGLPNDRFFAVRPEGSVSTLKIQRTERGDSAVYLCASSSRTSLGETQYFGPGTRLLVL.

The V and J genes are TRBV11-3 and TRBJ2-2; the match to TRBD2 covers 12 bases. The CDR3 is made up of 16 amino acids. Germline V gives CDR1 SGHNT, CDR2 YENEEA. After removal of 5 bases from V and 4 bases from J, the junction contained 5 bases not matched to a gene. DNA for the CDR3: TGTGCCAGCAGCCCCGGACTAGCGGGGAGCACCGGGGAGCTGTTTTTT. Translation gives CASSPGLAGSTGELFF.

The chain has TRBV9 and TRBJ2-5, with 8 bases that match TRBD2. This CDR3 is built from 16 residues. V shed 2 bases, J shed 5 bases, and the junction held 11 bases outside the gene matches. Germline CDR1 SGDLS, CDR2 YYNGEE. For the CDR3, the DNA is TGTGCCAGCAGCGTTGGCGTGGGCGGGGGGAAGGAGACCCAGTACTTC. The encoded protein is CASSVGVGGGKETQYF.

The sample holds one count of this clone. The chain links TRBV21-1 to TRBJ2-7; TRBD2 is taken as the D call from the table, unchecked against the DNA. TRBV21-1 is marked as a pseudogene. This CDR3 spans 17 amino acids. The CDR3 coding sequence is TGTGCCAGCAGCTGTCTAGCGGGGGGGGCCTACCCCTACGAGCAGTACTTC. It codes for CASSCLAGGAYPYEQYF.

The chain uses TRBV3-1 (or the pseudogene TRBV3-2) and TRBJ1-1; D is uncertain. The CDR3 has 11 residues. Germline V lookup: CDR1 LGHDT, CDR2 YNNKEL (reference sequence). V lost 6 bases, J lost 8 bases, and 10 bases lay in between. The CDR3 spells CASSSTVEAFF. Here the CDR3 DNA reads TGTGCCAGCAGTTCCACAGTCGAAGCTTTCTTT.

The rearrangement uses TRBV5-1 and TRBJ2-3; 8 nucleotides match TRBD1. Trimming at V came to 2 bases and at J to 0 bases, leaving 2 bases not matched to a gene. There are 15 residues in the CDR3. Germline lookup yields CDR1 SGHRS and CDR2 YFSETQ. CDR3: CASSFQGASTDTQYF. DNA for the CDR3: TGCGCCAGCAGCTTTCAGGGGGCGAGCACAGATACGCAGTATTTT.

This sequence joins TRBV29-1 and TRBJ2-7, with no clear D. This CDR3 contains 11 residues. V was pared by 4 bases and J by 1 base, with 5 bases between. The germline V gene has CDR1 SQVTM and CDR2 ANQGSEA. CDR3 DNA: TGCAGCGTTGGTCAGTCCTACGAGCAGTACTTC. Translating gives CSVGQSYEQYF.

The chain has TRBV5-1 and TRBJ1-6; 10 nucleotides match TRBD1. This CDR3 is 15 amino acids long. With 4 bases clipped from V and 11 bases from J, the junction kept 9 bases outside the gene matches. Germline V gene sequence: CDR1 SGHRS, CDR2 YFSETQ. In nucleotides, the CDR3 is TGCGCCAGCAGCCCCAGGGACAGGGGTTCTCCACCCCTCCACTTT. It encodes CASSPRDRGSPPLHF.

V is TRBV5-1 and J is TRBJ2-1; perhaps TRBD2 as D (6 bases). Trimming took off 2 bases at V and 3 bases at J, with 12 bases between the two ends. The CDR3 runs to 15 residues. Germline lookup yields CDR1 SGHRS and CDR2 YFSETQ. CDR3 protein: CASSFGDLNYNEQFF. In DNA form, the CDR3 reads TGCGCCAGCAGCTTCGGGGACTTGAACTACAATGAGCAGTTCTTC.

The chain recombines TRBV30 with TRBJ1-2; D gene unclear. The CDR3 loop spans 12 amino acids. Germline V lookup: CDR1 GTSNPN, CDR2 SVGIG (reference sequence). V shed 0 bases and J shed 5 bases, with 7 bases lying between them. CDR3 amino acids: CAWSVPTYGYTF. The CDR3, as DNA: TGTGCCTGGAGTGTACCTACGTATGGCTACACCTTC.

The chain has TRBV7-9 and TRBJ2-3, with 7 bases lining up with TRBD1. Germline values: CDR1 SEHNR, CDR2 FQNEAQ (reference sequence). The J segment lost 4 bases and the V segment lost 0 bases, leaving 7 bases of the junction unmatched. The CDR3 consists of 16 residues. The CDR3 loop is CASSLARGGQSDTQYF. CDR3 nucleotides: TGTGCCAGCAGCTTAGCCCGAGGGGGCCAGTCAGATACGCAGTATTTT.

The count of this clone is one. The chain employs TRBV27 and TRBJ2-1, with D tentatively TRBD2 (5 bases). Germline V lookup: CDR1 MNHEY, CDR2 SMNVEV (reference sequence). CDR3 length: 14 residues. The V end was cut by 8 bases, the J end by 8 bases, with 19 bases between. CDR3 loop: CASGLRGSHDEQFF. CDR3 bases: TGTGCCAGCGGCCTACGAGGGAGTCATGATGAGCAGTTCTTC.

This clone showed up just once. The CDR3 protein is CASRNRRDTDTQYF. The CDR3 DNA is TGCGCCAGCAGGAACAGGAGGGACACAGATACGCAGTATTTT. The chain joins TRBV5-1 to TRBJ2-3; possibly TRBD2 for D (6 bases). CDR1 is SGHRS, CDR2 YFSETQ, per germline. Trimming shortened V by 5 bases and J by 2 bases, and 12 bases separated the two germline ends. This CDR3 has 14 amino acids.

The chain couples TRBV19 to TRBJ1-3, with 10 bases fitting TRBD1. V was clipped by 8 bases and J by 3 bases; unmatched bases: 7. The CDR3 contains 15 residues. CDR1 is LNHDA, CDR2 SQIVND, per germline (reference sequence). As DNA, the CDR3 is TGTGCCAGTGGCCGCTGGGACAGGGGTGGAAACACCATATATTTT. As protein: CASGRWDRGGNTIYF.

The V gene is TRBV4-1, the J gene TRBJ2-5, with D possibly being TRBD1 (5 bases). With 3 bases removed from V and 4 bases from J, the gap between germline ends came to 15 bases. Germline CDR1 and CDR2: MGHRA and YSYEKL. The CDR3 has 15 residues. The CDR3 protein is CASSHSGSRVETQYF. DNA of the CDR3: TGCGCCAGCAGCCATTCAGGGTCTAGGGTAGAGACCCAGTACTTC.